The 8 T cell receptor beta chains below were found in one sample sequenced in a study of tumor-infiltrating lymphocytes in localized non-small cell lung cancer. The data were produced by immunoSEQ multiplex PCR, yet TCRdb's version contains in-frame clones alone and is incomplete. Of approximately 1,600 clones in the sample, about two fifths were seen once. Source material: uninvolved lung tissue not adjacent to the tumor. All receptors come from a human donor with non-small cell lung cancer.

This chain links TRBV29-1 with TRBJ1-2, with a possible D match to TRBD1 (5 bases). The V gene's germline CDR1 is SQVTM and CDR2 ANQGSEA. Trimming took off 3 bases at V and 2 bases at J, with 10 bases between the two ends. CDR3 length: 13 amino acids. CDR3 region: CSVEVRANYGYTF. For the CDR3, the DNA is TGCAGCGTTGAGGTCAGGGCCAACTATGGCTACACCTTC. Looking up the rest from reference TRBV29-1 and TRBJ1-2 gives the full variable domain: SAVISQKPSRDICQRGTSLTIQCQVDSQVTMMFWYRQQPGQSLTLIATANQGSEATYESGFVIDKFPISRPNLTFSTLTVSNMSPEDSSIYLCSVEVRANYGYTFGSGTRLTVV.

V is TRBV4-2 and J is TRBJ2-3, with TRBD2 matching over 16 bases. Looked up from germline, CDR1 is LGHNA and CDR2 is YNFKEQ. V trimming: 4 bases; J trimming: 0 bases; junction bases outside the gene matches: 4. CDR3 length: 18 residues. CDR3 in DNA: TGTGCCAGCAGCCCGGGACTAGCGGGGGGGCCTAGCACAGATACGCAGTATTTT. Its translation: CASSPGLAGGPSTDTQYF.

This clone was counted between two and nine times. The rearrangement joins TRBV30 to TRBJ2-5, with TRBD2 matching over 14 bases. CDR3 size: 15 residues. The germline CDR1 and CDR2 sequences are GTSNPN and SVGIG (reference sequence). Germline trimming cut 3 bases from V and 1 base from J; bases unmatched to any gene: 1. The CDR3 nucleotides are TGTGCCTGGAGCGGACTAGCGGGGGGCCAAGAGACCCAGTACTTC. This translates into CAWSGLAGGQETQYF.

V usage is TRBV19 and J usage is TRBJ2-3; perhaps TRBD1 as D (6 bases). CDR3 length equals 13 residues. Trimming stripped 8 bases from V and 4 bases from J, with 13 bases between. Germline V gene lookup returns CDR1 LNHDA and CDR2 SQIVND (reference sequence). The DNA for the CDR3 is TGTGCCAGTGCCCCACAGGGTTCAGATACGCAGTATTTT. It encodes CASAPQGSDTQYF.

This rearrangement joins TRBV27 to TRBJ2-7, with 8 bases aligning to TRBD2. The CDR3 is 13 amino acids. Trimming at V came to 4 bases and at J to 3 bases, leaving 2 bases not matched to a gene. From germline, CDR1 is MNHEY and CDR2 SMNVEV (reference sequence). This CDR3 reads CASSSGGGYEQYF. The CDR3 bases are TGTGCCAGCAGTTCGGGAGGGGGCTACGAGCAGTACTTC.

V usage is TRBV27 and J usage is TRBJ2-3; D is perhaps TRBD1 (5 bases). Germline CDR1 MNHEY, CDR2 SMNVEV (reference sequence). Trimming cost V 2 bases and J 5 bases, with 11 bases left between them. This CDR3 is built from 14 residues. The CDR3 DNA is TGTGCCAGCAGTTTAGGGTCCCAGGGAGATACGCAGTATTTT. It specifies CASSLGSQGDTQYF.

This chain joins TRBV9 and TRBJ1-1; D unresolved. Germline CDR1 and CDR2: SGDLS and YYNGEE. Trimming removed 1 base at V and 1 base at J, with 14 bases between. This CDR3 spans 16 amino acids. The CDR3 DNA reads TGTGCCAGCAGCGTAAAAGGGTTACCTGGGAACACTGAAGCTTTCTTT. Residues: CASSVKGLPGNTEAFF.

V and J are TRBV6-5 and TRBJ2-1; 9 bases are shared with TRBD1. Trimming took 2 bases from V and 10 from J; bases not matched to a gene: 9. The germline gives CDR1 MNHEY, CDR2 SVGAGI. The CDR3 runs to 15 residues. The CDR3 DNA sequence: TGTGCCAGCAGTTACGCGACAGGGGGAATGAAAGAGCAGTTCTTC. Amino acids: CASSYATGGMKEQFF.